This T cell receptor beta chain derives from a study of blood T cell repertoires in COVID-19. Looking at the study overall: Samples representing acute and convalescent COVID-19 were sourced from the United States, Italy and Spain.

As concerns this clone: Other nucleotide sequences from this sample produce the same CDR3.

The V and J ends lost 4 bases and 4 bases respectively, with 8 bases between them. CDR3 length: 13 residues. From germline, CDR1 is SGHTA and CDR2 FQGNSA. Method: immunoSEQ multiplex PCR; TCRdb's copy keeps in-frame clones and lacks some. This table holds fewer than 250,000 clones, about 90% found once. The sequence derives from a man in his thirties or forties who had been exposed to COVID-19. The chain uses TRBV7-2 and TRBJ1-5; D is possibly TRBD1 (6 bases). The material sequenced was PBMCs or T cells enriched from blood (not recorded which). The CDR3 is CASSSGVNQPQHF. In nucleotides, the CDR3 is TGTGCCAGCAGCTCAGGGGTGAATCAGCCCCAGCATTTT.